Presented here are 4 T cell receptor beta chains from one specimen sequenced in a study of shared clonotypes between healthy human individuals. Measured with immunoSEQ multiplex PCR; TCRdb has only the in-frame clones, and not every one. The sample has roughly 1,500,000 clones, around 98% seen once. The specimen was naive CD4+ T cells sorted from blood. Subset specified: CD45RA+ positively selected. The receptor set was obtained from a man in his thirties or forties in good health.

This chain connects TRBV15 to TRBJ2-1; 10 bases are a match to TRBD2. CDR3 length: 15 amino acids. Per germline, CDR1 LNHNV and CDR2 YYDKDF (reference sequence). V gave up 8 bases and J gave up 6 bases; unmatched junction bases: 10. The CDR3 loop is CATGTLAGFVNEQFF. CDR3 DNA sequence: TGTGCCACCGGGACACTAGCGGGATTTGTCAATGAGCAGTTCTTC.

This chain links TRBV4-1 with TRBJ2-1; D unclear. The ends were cut back, 2 bases at V and 3 bases at J, with 5 bases in the middle. Germline CDR1 is MGHRA and CDR2 is YSYEKL. The length of the CDR3 is 13 residues. As DNA, the CDR3 is TGCGCCAGCAGCCAACGGTTCTACAATGAGCAGTTCTTC. This codes for CASSQRFYNEQFF.

This chain joins TRBV2 and TRBJ1-1; D is ambiguous. V was clipped by 7 bases and J by 5 bases, with 14 bases between them. This CDR3 has 13 amino acids. Germline V gene lookup returns CDR1 SNHLY and CDR2 FYNNEI. CDR3 in DNA: TGTGCCAGCATGGGCTTTTTGTGGACTGAAGCTTTCTTT. Amino acids: CASMGFLWTEAFF.

The J gene is TRBJ2-7, the V gene TRBV9; a weak D match, TRBD1 (6 bases). The CDR3 contains 15 residues. The V end lost 3 bases, the J end lost 1 base, and 14 bases lay between the germline ends. Germline V gene sequence: CDR1 SGDLS, CDR2 YYNGEE. CDR3 in amino acids: CASSAGPDRSYEQYF. The CDR3 DNA reads as TGTGCCAGCAGCGCCGGCCCAGACAGGTCCTACGAGCAGTACTTC.